The source of this TCR beta chain is a study of cytomegalovirus exposure and HLA in healthy donors. Study in general: The same platform was used for the roughly 120 validation repertoires and the roughly 720 first-cohort repertoires, a later analysis reported.

Findings and caveats of the study: Researchers counted around 170 TCR beta chains as cytomegalovirus-associated.

Regarding this clone: Its target is not known.

The V gene lost 7 bases and the J gene lost 6 bases, with 18 bases spanning the gap. Germline V gene data show CDR1 as LGHNA and CDR2 as YNFKEQ. The CDR3 runs to 15 residues. Sequencing was performed with immunoSEQ multiplex PCR; in TCRdb, only in-frame clones are kept and a portion is missing. The sample contains 200,000 to 250,000 clones, around 86% of which appear only once. The clonotype originates from a woman under 30 in good health and CMV-seropositive. The specimen was PBMCs. The V gene is TRBV4-2, the J gene TRBJ2-2, with unresolved D. DNA for the CDR3: TGTGCCAGCACCGAATCTCTCCGGGTCTCCGGGGAGCTGTTTTTT. Residues: CASTESLRVSGELFF.